The source of this TCR beta chain is a study of CD8 T cells in Susac syndrome. RNA, at about 0.45 to 1 ug, was reverse transcribed with random hexamers. Amplification of TCR beta CDR3 used immunoSEQ multiplex PCR across 54 Vbeta and 13 Jbeta. TCRdb used MiXCR to reprocess the immunoSEQ multiplex PCR reads, holding one entry per CDR3 protein. Altogether some 150,000 distinct CDR3 sequences are present, 95% to 96% being singletons, with the ten largest covering about 0.15%. Per the germline V gene, CDR1 is SQVTM and CDR2 is ANQGSEA. CDR3 size: 13 residues. V was pared by 5 bases and J by 2 bases, with 10 bases between.

The chain joins TRBV29-1 to TRBJ2-1, with D unresolved. The clonotype was recovered from a human donor with multiple sclerosis. The specimen was CD8+ T cells from PBMCs. CDR3 sequence reads: CSVFAGTYNEQFF. Written as DNA, the CDR3 is TGCAGCGTTTTCGCAGGTACCTACAATGAGCAGTTCTTC.